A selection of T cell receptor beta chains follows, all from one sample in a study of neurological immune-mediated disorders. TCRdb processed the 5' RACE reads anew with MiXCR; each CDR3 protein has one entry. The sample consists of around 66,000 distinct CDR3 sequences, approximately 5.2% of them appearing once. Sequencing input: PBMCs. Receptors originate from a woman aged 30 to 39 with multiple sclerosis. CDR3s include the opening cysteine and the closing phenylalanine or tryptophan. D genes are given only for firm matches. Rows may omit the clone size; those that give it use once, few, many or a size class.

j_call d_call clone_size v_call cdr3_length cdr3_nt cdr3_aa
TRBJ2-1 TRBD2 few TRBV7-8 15 TGTGCCAGCAGCCCCGGGTTAGCGGGGGGGTATGAGCAGTTCTTC CASSPGLAGGYEQFF
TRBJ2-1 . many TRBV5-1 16 TGCGCCAGCAGCTTGGTTTCTCTAGTTAATGTCAATGAGCAGTTCTTC CASSLVSLVNVNEQFF
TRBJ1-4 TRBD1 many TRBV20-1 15 TGCAGTGCCCCGGGACAGACATCAACTAATGAAAAACTGTTTTTT CSAPGQTSTNEKLFF
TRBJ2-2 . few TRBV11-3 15 TGTGCCAGCAGCTCCCGACAGGACAACACCGGGGAGCTGTTTTTT CASSSRQDNTGELFF
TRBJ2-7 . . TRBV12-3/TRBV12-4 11 TGTGCCAGCAGTTACTCCTACGAGCAGTACTTC CASSYSYEQYF
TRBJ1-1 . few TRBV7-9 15 TGTGCCAGCAGCCCCCCGTTGGACGGAGGGACTGAAGCTTTCTTT CASSPPLDGGTEAFF
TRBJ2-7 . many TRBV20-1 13 TGCAGTGCTAGACGGGCCCCCCAATCCGAGCAGTACTTC CSARRAPQSEQYF
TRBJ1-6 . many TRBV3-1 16 TGTGCCAGCAGCCAAAGAAAAGTCAGGGCGGATTCACCCCTCAACTTT CASSQRKVRADSPLNF
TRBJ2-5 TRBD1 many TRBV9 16 TGTGCCAGCAGCGTTGCCGGGACAGGGGTCCAAGAGACCCAGTACTTC CASSVAGTGVQETQYF
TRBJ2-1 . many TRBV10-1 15 TGCGCCAGCAGCGATGTATCAATTTCCTACAATGAGCAGTTCTTC CASSDVSISYNEQFF
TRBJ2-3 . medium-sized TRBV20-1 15 TGCAGTGCTCCCCTCGGCCAGACTAGCACAGATACGCAGTATTTT CSAPLGQTSTDTQYF
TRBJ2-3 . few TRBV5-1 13 TGCGCCAGCAGCCGGGACAACACAGATACGCAGTATTTT CASSRDNTDTQYF
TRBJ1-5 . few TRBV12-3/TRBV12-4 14 TGTGCCAGCAGCCCTAGACAGACCAATCAGCCCCAGAATTTT CASSPRQTNQPQNF
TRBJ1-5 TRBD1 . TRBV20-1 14 TGCAGTGCTAGAGCTGGGACAGACAATCAGCCCCAGCATTTT CSARAGTDNQPQHF
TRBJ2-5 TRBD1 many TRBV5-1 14 TGCGCCAGCAGCCCGGGACAGTTCCAAGAGACCCAGTACTTC CASSPGQFQETQYF
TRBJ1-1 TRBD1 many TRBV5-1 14 TGCGCCAGCAGCTTACGGACAGGGACCACTGAAGCTTTCTTT CASSLRTGTTEAFF
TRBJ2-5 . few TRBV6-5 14 TGTGCCAGCAGTTACTCGGGTGAGGTGGAGACCCAGTACTTC CASSYSGEVETQYF
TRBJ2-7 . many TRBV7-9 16 TGTGCCAGCAGCGGGAGAAACAGGGTGAGCTCCTACGAGCAGTACTTC CASSGRNRVSSYEQYF
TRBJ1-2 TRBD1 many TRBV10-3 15 TGTGCCATCACGACAGGGGTCTTCGGTAGCTATGGCTACACCTTC CAITTGVFGSYGYTF
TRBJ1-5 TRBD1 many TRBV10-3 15 TGTGCCATCAGTGACAGGGGGCTTAGCAATCAGCCCCAGAATTTT CAISDRGLSNQPQNF
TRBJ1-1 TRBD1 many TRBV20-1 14 TGCAGTGCTTCAGCTCGGACAGGGGGCACTGAAGCTTTCTTT CSASARTGGTEAFF
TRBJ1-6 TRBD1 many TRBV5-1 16 TGCGCCAGCACTGGGGGGGACAGGGCGGAGAATTCACCCCTCCACTTT CASTGGDRAENSPLHF
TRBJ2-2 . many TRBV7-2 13 TGTGCCAGCAGCTTAAGCATTACCGGGGAGCTGTTTTTT CASSLSITGELFF
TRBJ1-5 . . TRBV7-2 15 TGTGCCAGCAGCTTATTCGGGGGGAGCAATCAGCCCCAGAATTTT CASSLFGGSNQPQNF
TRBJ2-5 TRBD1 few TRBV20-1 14 TGCAGTGCTGTCCCCGGGGACAGCCAAGAGACCCAGTACTTC CSAVPGDSQETQYF
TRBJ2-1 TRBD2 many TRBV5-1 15 TGCGCCAGCAGCTTAACTAGCGGGGGTACCAATGAGCAGTTCTTC CASSLTSGGTNEQFF
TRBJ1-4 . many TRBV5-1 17 TGCGCCAGCAGCTGGGGCAATCGGGACCCCGCGGGAGAAAAACTGTTTTTT CASSWGNRDPAGEKLFF
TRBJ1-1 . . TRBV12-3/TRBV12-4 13 TGTGCCAGCAGTTCCTCGGTCGGCATGATAGCTTTCTTT CASSSSVGMIAFF
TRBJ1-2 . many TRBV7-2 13 TGTGCCAGCACCCTAGACCCTGGCAGGGGCTACACCTTC CASTLDPGRGYTF
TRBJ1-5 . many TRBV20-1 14 TGCAGTGCTACTCCGGGACATAGTAATCAGCCCCAGCATTTT CSATPGHSNQPQHF
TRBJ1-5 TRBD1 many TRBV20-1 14 TGCAGTGCTAGAGATCAAGGGGGCTCGCAGCCCCAGCATTTT CSARDQGGSQPQHF
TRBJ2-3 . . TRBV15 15 TGTGCCACCAGCATGAGTAGCGGAAGCACAGATACGCAGTATTTT CATSMSSGSTDTQYF
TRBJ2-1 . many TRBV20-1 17 TGCAGTGCTAGAGAGAGGGAGAGAGGGTTTTTTAGAGATGAGCAGTTCTTC CSARERERGFFRDEQFF
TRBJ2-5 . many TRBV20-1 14 TGCAGTGCTGGGCCCGGGGGCGCAAAAGAGACCCAGTACTTC CSAGPGGAKETQYF
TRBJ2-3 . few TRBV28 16 TGTGCCAGCAGTCTCCTCTTAAGACCGAGCACAGATACGCAGTATTTT CASSLLLRPSTDTQYF
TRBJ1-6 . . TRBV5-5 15 TGTGCCAGCAGCTTGGTACAAGGCGTTAATTCACCCCTCAACTTT CASSLVQGVNSPLNF
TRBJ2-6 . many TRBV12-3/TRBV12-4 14 TGTGCCAGCCTGATGGACCCTGGGGCCAACGTCCTGACTTTC CASLMDPGANVLTF
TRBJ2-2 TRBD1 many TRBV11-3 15 TGTGCCAGCAGCGCGACAGGGGCGAACACCGGGGAGCTGTTTTTT CASSATGANTGELFF
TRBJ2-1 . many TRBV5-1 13 TGCGCCAGCAGCTTGGTTAGGGACAATGAGCAGTTCTTC CASSLVRDNEQFF
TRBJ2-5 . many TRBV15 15 TGTGCCACCAGCTCCGGGACTCCCAAGAGAGAGACCCAGTACTTC CATSSGTPKRETQYF
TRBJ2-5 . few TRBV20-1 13 TGCAGTGCCACGACTAGTTCGCAAGAGACCCAGTACTTC CSATTSSQETQYF
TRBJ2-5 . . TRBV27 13 TGTGCCAGCAGTTTCGGGACTGTTGAGACCCAGTACTTC CASSFGTVETQYF